Listed below are T cell receptor beta chains from one sample, sequenced in a study of T cell repertoires in cytomegalovirus infection. In TCRdb, the reads were re-called with MiXCR into one record per CDR3 protein. The repertoire holds roughly 140,000 distinct CDR3 sequences, with around 20% as singletons. The sequenced sample consisted of PBMCs. Every receptor here comes from a human donor in good health (CMV status not recorded). Some clones in this sample may be carry-over from other donors' samples. Both conserved end residues are part of each CDR3. The order of the fields is V gene, D gene, J gene, CDR3 length, clone size, CDR3 protein, CDR3 DNA. A D gene is named only where the DNA matches it firmly. Not every row has a clone size; where given, it reads once, few, many or a size class.

TRBV11-2,TRBD1,TRBJ2-5,17,few,CASSLTGTGTLQETQYF,TGTGCCAGCAGCTTAACCGGGACAGGGACCCTCCAAGAGACCCAGTACTTC
TRBV4-1,.,TRBJ1-2,15,few,CASSQDPGTSGGYTF,TGCGCCAGCAGCCAAGATCCCGGGACCTCAGGTGGCTACACCTTC
TRBV29-1,.,TRBJ2-5,12,.,CSGSETQETQYF,TGCAGCGGATCAGAAACCCAAGAGACCCAGTACTTC
TRBV27,.,TRBJ2-3,14,.,CASSLEVHADTQYF,TGTGCCAGCAGTTTAGAGGTTCACGCAGATACGCAGTATTTT
TRBV18,.,TRBJ2-2,14,.,CASSPPSGTGELFF,TGTGCCAGCTCACCACCTTCCGGCACCGGGGAGCTGTTTTTT
TRBV7-6,TRBD2,TRBJ2-1,16,.,CASSLLPGGRTNEQFF,TGTGCCAGCAGCTTACTTCCGGGGGGGCGAACCAATGAGCAGTTCTTC
TRBV29-1,TRBD2,TRBJ2-1,18,.,CSVAHGPLAGGSYNEQFF,TGCAGCGTTGCCCATGGCCCTTTAGCGGGAGGTTCCTACAATGAGCAGTTCTTC
TRBV6-6,TRBD2,TRBJ2-1,16,few,CASSRERGPSYNEQFF,TGTGCCAGCAGCAGGGAGCGGGGTCCAAGCTACAATGAGCAGTTCTTC
TRBV7-6,.,TRBJ2-7,15,many,CASSPLSLENREQYF,TGTGCCAGCAGCCCCCTCTCTCTCGAGAATAGAGAGCAGTACTTC
TRBV7-2,.,TRBJ1-1,11,many,CASSSWGEAFF,TGTGCCAGCAGCTCCTGGGGTGAAGCTTTCTTT
TRBV19,.,TRBJ2-4,13,few,CASRGSAKNIQYF,TGTGCCTCCAGAGGATCAGCCAAAAACATTCAGTACTTC